This T cell receptor beta chain was retrieved from a study of PD-1 blockade in classical Hodgkin lymphoma. TCRdb's table, derived via immunoSEQ multiplex PCR, lists solely in-frame clones and lacks some. The table records more than 10,000 clones, approximately 91% of them present only once. V lost 0 bases, J lost 7 bases, and 15 bases lay in between. Germline lookup yields CDR1 SGDLS and CDR2 YYNGEE. CDR3 length: 15 amino acids. Time point: cycle 4 day 1 (C4D1), after five to seven weeks of nivolumab. Each patient experienced a relapse that followed autologous stem cell transplantation, and brentuximab vedotin exposure varied. Researchers used magnetic negative selection to pull out pure CD4+ T cells from thawed PBMCs.

This TCR was sampled from a human donor with classical Hodgkin lymphoma. The chain combines TRBV9 with TRBJ2-3; D is unclear. The sequenced sample was CD4+ T cells from blood, obtained before the fourth cycle of nivolumab. CDR3 sequence: CASSVASRSANTQYF. The CDR3 DNA reads TGTGCCAGCAGCGTAGCTTCTCGTTCGGCCAATACGCAGTATTTT.